This note documents a single T cell receptor (beta chain) sequence. Its antigen is still unknown. The germline V gene has CDR1 SGHVS and CDR2 FQNEAQ. The CDR3 has 14 amino acids. Between the trimmed V and J ends, which lost 0 bases and 4 bases, there was a span of 9 bases. The assay was immunoSEQ multiplex PCR, and TCRdb's table has in-frame clones only and misses some. This sample yields some 250,000 clones, of which roughly 93% are seen a single time; around 0.57% belongs to the top ten. The sample originates from a study of T cell responses to AZD1222 COVID-19 vaccine. General observations from the study: Among AZD1222 vaccinees, only six were seropositive at baseline. The CD4 TCRs associated with vaccination extended across spike and predominated at 160-218 and 743-854. Donor demographics were predominantly white British with a female majority; clonal diversity may be underestimated. None of the repertoires were sampled until the peak T cell response had passed.

This chain joins TRBV7-8 and TRBJ1-2; D is possibly TRBD1 (6 bases). The receptor was derived from an adult who received the AZD1222 COVID-19 vaccine. The material was peripheral blood, obtained 28 days after the second AZD1222 dose. CDR3 residues: CASSLAGAVYGYTF. The CDR3 bases are TGTGCCAGCAGCTTAGCGGGGGCGGTCTATGGCTACACCTTC.